This T cell receptor beta chain was recorded in a study of T cells in Graves' hyperthyroidism and ophthalmopathy. Regarding the study as a whole: Blood also contained most expanded thyroid clonotypes above 0.001.

Lactation, pregnancy, other autoimmune disease or uncontrolled infection excluded patients. CDR3 length equals 15 residues. Germline V gives CDR1 SGHTA, CDR2 FQGNSA. Trimming stripped 1 base from V and 3 bases from J, with 12 bases between. This clonotype occurred a few times. Antigen: not known. The investigators amplified TCR beta CDR3 regions from RNA transcripts. Researchers ran a first-round RT-PCR on the TCR CDR3 using the HTBI primer set. In TCRdb, the multiplex PCR reads were re-called with MiXCR into one record per CDR3 protein. Among 350,000 to 500,000 distinct CDR3 sequences listed, about an eighth were seen once.

The gene calls are TRBV7-2 and TRBJ2-5; D uncertain. This TCR derives from a woman between 18 and 30 years old with Graves' hyperthyroidism. Sequenced sample: blood. The CDR3 reads CASSLEESDEETQYF. The CDR3 DNA is TGTGCCAGCAGCTTAGAGGAGTCCGATGAAGAGACCCAGTACTTC.